These 24 T cell receptor beta chains were sequenced from one sample in a study of OX40 agonist ivuxolimab in advanced cancers. Clones were sequenced by immunoSEQ multiplex PCR, and TCRdb holds only the in-frame ones, with some missing. The sample includes about 28,000 clones, about 83% of them seen just once. The specimen was CD4+ or CD8+ T cells sorted from blood, collected in a trial of the OX40 agonist ivuxolimab. The receptors were sampled from an adult with an advanced solid tumor such as melanoma, head and neck, liver or kidney cancer.

This chain connects TRBV7-8 to TRBJ2-1; no reliable D call. V gave up 2 bases and J gave up 7 bases, with 18 bases separating them. The CDR3 has 16 residues. Germline V gene lookup returns CDR1 SGHVS and CDR2 FQNEAQ. The CDR3: CASSLKFSGRQNEQFF. The CDR3 DNA follows: TGTGCCAGCAGCTTAAAGTTTTCCGGCAGGCAGAATGAGCAGTTCTTC.

The gene calls are TRBV2 and TRBJ2-7; D perhaps matches TRBD2 (6 bases). The V and J ends lost 8 bases and 2 bases respectively, with 13 bases between them. Germline lookup yields CDR1 SNHLY and CDR2 FYNNEI. The CDR3 runs 13 residues. CDR3 sequence: CASQTGAAYEQYF. In DNA, the CDR3 is TGTGCCAGCCAGACGGGAGCCGCCTACGAGCAGTACTTC.

The V call is TRBV10-3, the J call TRBJ2-5, with D maybe TRBD2 (6 bases). V gave up 8 bases and J gave up 5 bases, with 15 bases separating them. CDR1 is ENHRY, CDR2 SYGVKD, per germline. The CDR3 is made up of 13 amino acids. The CDR3 protein is CAIGSGSRETQYF. The DNA of the CDR3 is TGTGCCATCGGGAGCGGGTCTCGGGAGACCCAGTACTTC.

This clone is a singleton in its sample. The chain joins TRBV19 to TRBJ1-1; D ambiguous. The V gene lost 8 bases and the J gene lost 3 bases, with 19 bases spanning the gap. Per the germline V gene, CDR1 is LNHDA and CDR2 is SQIVND (reference sequence). The CDR3 has 15 residues. CDR3 loop: CASSSSPSGDTEAFF. The CDR3 region has the DNA TGTGCCAGTTCCTCCTCCCCAAGCGGTGACACTGAAGCTTTCTTT.

This clone was seen just once. This chain uses TRBV5-5 with TRBJ2-3, with D maybe TRBD2 (6 bases). Germline CDR1 SGHKS, CDR2 YYEKEE (reference sequence). The CDR3 totals 13 residues. Trimming stripped 4 bases from V and 6 bases from J, with 12 bases between. CDR3 sequence (DNA): TGTGCCAGCAGCCCGGGGGTTAGGGATACGCAGTATTTT. It encodes CASSPGVRDTQYF.

The chain couples TRBV2 to TRBJ2-5; TRBD2 aligns across 8 bases. Germline V gene data show CDR1 as SNHLY and CDR2 as FYNNEI. The CDR3 runs 15 residues. V gave up 5 bases and J gave up 5 bases; unmatched junction bases: 10. CDR3 residues: CASSSWAGGRETQYF. DNA of the CDR3: TGTGCCAGCAGTTCCTGGGCGGGAGGCCGGGAGACCCAGTACTTC.

This clone was detected once. The sample holds other DNA sequences that translate to the same CDR3. The chain has TRBV9 and TRBJ2-7; 8 nucleotides line up with TRBD2. The CDR3 consists of 14 residues. V shed 2 bases, J shed 0 bases, and the junction held 1 base outside the gene matches. CDR1 and CDR2 (germline): SGDLS, YYNGEE. The CDR3 region has the DNA TGTGCCAGCAGCGTGGGACTAGGCTCCTACGAGCAGTACTTC. Amino acids: CASSVGLGSYEQYF.

The J gene is TRBJ2-3, the V gene TRBV9; 13 bases are shared with TRBD2. J gave up 6 bases and V 3 bases, and 4 bases lay outside the gene matches. The CDR3 extends over 15 amino acids. CDR1 and CDR2 from the germline V gene are SGDLS and YYNGEE. The CDR3 sequence is CASSGLAGGLDTQYF. CDR3 bases: TGTGCCAGCAGCGGACTAGCGGGAGGTTTGGATACGCAGTATTTT.

This sequence joins TRBV13 and TRBJ2-1; no definite D call. The V and J ends lost 4 bases and 7 bases respectively, with 17 bases between them. The CDR3 is 15 residues long. CDR1 and CDR2 (germline): PRHDT, FYEKMQ (reference sequence). The CDR3 loop is CASSSLSLRENEQFF. In nucleotides, the CDR3 is TGTGCCAGCAGCTCCCTGAGTCTTCGTGAAAATGAGCAGTTCTTC.

This rearrangement joins TRBV13 to TRBJ2-5; 7 nucleotides match TRBD1. Per germline, CDR1 PRHDT and CDR2 FYEKMQ (reference sequence). V lost 4 bases and J lost 5; bases outside the gene matches: 13. The CDR3 totals 16 residues. The CDR3 spells CASSSETGVSTETQYF. CDR3 in DNA: TGTGCCAGCAGCTCCGAAACAGGGGTCTCTACGGAGACCCAGTACTTC.

This clone was found a few times. V is TRBV4-2 and J is TRBJ1-1, with D possibly being TRBD1 (5 bases). Germline V gene data show CDR1 as LGHNA and CDR2 as YNFKEQ. The CDR3 runs to 15 residues. Trimming took off 3 bases at V and 2 bases at J, with 13 bases between the two ends. The CDR3 reads CASSHAGQLNTEAFF. Written as DNA, the CDR3 is TGTGCCAGCAGCCACGCGGGGCAGCTTAACACTGAAGCTTTCTTT.

This clone was found many times. The same CDR3 also results from other DNA sequences found in this sample. CDR3 loop: CASSLAGGYTEAFF. The DNA for the CDR3 is TGCGCCAGCAGCTTGGCAGGGGGCTACACTGAAGCTTTCTTT. The chain couples TRBV5-1 to TRBJ1-1; TRBD1 aligns across 8 bases. The germline gives CDR1 SGHRS, CDR2 YFSETQ. With V trimmed by 0 bases and J by 3 bases, 1 base remained unmatched. The CDR3 totals 14 residues.

The chain has TRBV7-9 and TRBJ2-3; D is undetermined. V was shortened by 3 bases and J by 6 bases, with 7 bases between the two germline ends. Germline CDR1 is SEHNR and CDR2 is FQNEAQ (reference sequence). The CDR3 contains 12 residues. The CDR3 bases are TGTGCCAGCAGCTTCAGCAGGGATACGCAGTATTTT. Its protein product is CASSFSRDTQYF.

This chain joins TRBV4-1 and TRBJ2-7; D perhaps matches TRBD1 (5 bases). The germline V gene encodes CDR1 MGHRA and CDR2 YSYEKL. With 0 bases removed from V and 4 bases from J, the gap between germline ends came to 16 bases. The CDR3 runs 16 residues. The CDR3 protein is CASSQDLAQGGYEQYF. Written as DNA, the CDR3 is TGCGCCAGCAGCCAAGATTTGGCGCAGGGTGGGTACGAGCAGTACTTC.

The chain couples TRBV5-5 to TRBJ2-7; TRBD2 matches at 10 bases. V trimming: 4 bases; J trimming: 3 bases; junction bases outside the gene matches: 4. The germline V gene encodes CDR1 SGHKS and CDR2 YYEKEE (reference sequence). The CDR3 is made up of 14 amino acids. The CDR3 loop is CASSPTSGIYEQYF. The CDR3 DNA is TGTGCCAGCAGCCCCACTAGCGGGATCTACGAGCAGTACTTC. Complete variable domain (other parts from reference TRBV5-5 and TRBJ2-7): DAGVTQSPTHLIKTRGQQVTLRCSPISGHKSVSWYQQVLGQGPQFIFQYYEKEERGRGNFPDRFSARQFPNYSSELNVNALLLGDSALYLCASSPTSGIYEQYFGPGTRLTVT.

J is TRBJ2-5 and V is TRBV2, with a weak D call TRBD1 (6 bases). The CDR3 consists of 15 residues. Trimming cost V 3 bases and J 5 bases, with 16 bases left between them. The germline V gene has CDR1 SNHLY and CDR2 FYNNEI. CDR3 sequence reads: CASSDGGGYGETQYF. The CDR3 nucleotides read TGTGCCAGCAGTGATGGGGGCGGGTATGGGGAGACCCAGTACTTC. Combining the CDR3 with reference TRBV2 and TRBJ2-5 gives the whole variable domain EPEVTQTPSHQVTQMGQEVILRCVPISNHLYFYWYRQILGQKVEFLVSFYNNEISEKSEIFDDQFSVERPDGSNFTLKIRSTKLEDSAMYFCASSDGGGYGETQYFGPGTRLLVL.

CDR3 sequence reads: CAWSGGRGDNEQFF. CDR3 nucleotide sequence: TGTGCCTGGAGTGGCGGGAGGGGGGACAATGAGCAGTTCTTC. This sequence joins TRBV30 and TRBJ2-1; 9 bases are a match to TRBD2. The CDR3 has 14 residues. Germline V gene lookup returns CDR1 GTSNPN and CDR2 SVGIG (reference sequence). Trimming at V came to 1 base and at J to 5 bases, leaving 3 bases not matched to a gene. The full variable domain, its missing parts supplied by reference TRBV30 and TRBJ2-1, is SQTIHQWPATLVQPVGSPLSLECTVEGTSNPNLYWYRQAAGRGLQLLFYSVGIGQISSEVPQNLSASRPQDRQFILSSKKLLLSDSGFYLCAWSGGRGDNEQFFGPGTRLTVL.

V usage is TRBV7-9 and J usage is TRBJ2-4; possibly TRBD1 for D (5 bases). The CDR3 is 15 amino acids. Germline CDR1 SEHNR, CDR2 FQNEAQ (reference sequence). Trimming stripped 1 base from V and 5 bases from J, with 12 bases between. The CDR3 spells CASSLGREPQNIQYF. For the CDR3, the DNA is TGTGCCAGCAGCTTAGGCAGGGAACCTCAAAACATTCAGTACTTC.

This clone was seen a handful of times. The chain couples TRBV7-9 to TRBJ2-1, with 7 bases matching TRBD1. The germline CDR1 and CDR2 sequences are SEHNR and FQNEAQ (reference sequence). This CDR3 is 14 amino acids long. V lost 4 bases, J lost 7 bases, and 7 bases stayed unmatched. The CDR3 DNA is TGTGCCAGCAGCTCTGACAGGGTCGGGAATGAGCAGTTCTTC. Its translation is CASSSDRVGNEQFF.

Comments on this clone: A junction boundary mismatches the germline segment, possibly from a read error. The rearrangement joins TRBV4-1 to TRBJ2-7, with 8 bases lining up with TRBD1. The germline CDR1 and CDR2 sequences are MGHRA and YSYEKL. CDR3 length equals 15 residues. In DNA, the CDR3 is TGTGCCAGCAGCTTATCCGGGACAGGCCTCTACGAGCAGTACTTC. The encoded protein is CASSLSGTGLYEQYF.

The chain links TRBV9 to TRBJ2-1; 7 nucleotides line up with TRBD2. The junction had 10 bases not matched to a gene; V was cut back by 3 bases and J by 4 bases. Germline assignment: CDR1 SGDLS and CDR2 YYNGEE. The CDR3 consists of 16 residues. The CDR3: CASSAGGSGSYNEQFF. DNA of the CDR3: TGTGCCAGCAGCGCCGGGGGGTCCGGGTCGTACAATGAGCAGTTCTTC.

This clone was seen only a few times. The chain is built from TRBV28 and TRBJ1-2; 7 bases map to TRBD1. Losses at the gene ends were 3 bases for V and 4 bases for J; bases not matched to a gene: 8. The length of the CDR3 is 15 residues. In germline, CDR1 is MDHEN, CDR2 SYDVKM. CDR3 nucleotides: TGTGCCAGCAGTTTGACACCGGGACAGCTCTATGGCTACACCTTC. This translates into CASSLTPGQLYGYTF.

The V gene is TRBV6-5, the J gene TRBJ2-1; D assignment may be TRBD1 or TRBD2 (5 bases each). The CDR3 has 14 residues. Trimming left V 6 bases short and J 7 bases short, with 16 bases between. Germline loops: CDR1 MNHEY, CDR2 SVGAGI. CDR3 protein: CASSFKGEINEQFF. The CDR3 DNA reads as TGTGCCAGCAGCTTTAAAGGGGAGATAAATGAGCAGTTCTTC.

The chain has TRBV19 and TRBJ2-7; possibly TRBD1 for D (6 bases). V was shortened by 9 bases and J by 3 bases, with 15 bases between the two germline ends. This CDR3 spans 13 amino acids. Germline V gene sequence: CDR1 LNHDA, CDR2 SQIVND (reference sequence). CDR3 loop: CASRITGSYEQYF. CDR3 sequence (DNA): TGTGCCAGCAGGATAACAGGGAGCTACGAGCAGTACTTC.